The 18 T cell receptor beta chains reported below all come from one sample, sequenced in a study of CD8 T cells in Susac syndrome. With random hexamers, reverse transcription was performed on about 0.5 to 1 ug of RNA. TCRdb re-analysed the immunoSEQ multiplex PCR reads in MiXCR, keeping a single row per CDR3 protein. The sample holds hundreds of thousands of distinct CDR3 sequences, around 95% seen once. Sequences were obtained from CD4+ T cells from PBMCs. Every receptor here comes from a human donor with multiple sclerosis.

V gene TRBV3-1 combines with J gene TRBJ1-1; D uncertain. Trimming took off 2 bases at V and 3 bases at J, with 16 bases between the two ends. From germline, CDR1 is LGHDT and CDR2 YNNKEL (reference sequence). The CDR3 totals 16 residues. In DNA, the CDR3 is TGTGCCAGCAGCCAAAGTACTCCGGCGCCGGACACTGAAGCTTTCTTT. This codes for CASSQSTPAPDTEAFF. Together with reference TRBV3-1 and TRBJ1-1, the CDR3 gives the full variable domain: DTAVSQTPKYLVTQMGNDKSIKCEQNLGHDTMYWYKQDSKKFLKIMFSYNNKELIINETVPNRFSPKSPDKAHLNLHINSLELGDSAVYFCASSQSTPAPDTEAFFGQGTRLTVV.

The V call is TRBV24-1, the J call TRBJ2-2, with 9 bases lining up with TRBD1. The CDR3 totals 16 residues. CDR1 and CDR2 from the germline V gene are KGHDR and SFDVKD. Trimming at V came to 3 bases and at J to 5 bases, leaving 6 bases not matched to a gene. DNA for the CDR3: TGTGCCACCAGTGATCCGACAGGGGGGAAGACCGGGGAGCTGTTTTTT. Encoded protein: CATSDPTGGKTGELFF.

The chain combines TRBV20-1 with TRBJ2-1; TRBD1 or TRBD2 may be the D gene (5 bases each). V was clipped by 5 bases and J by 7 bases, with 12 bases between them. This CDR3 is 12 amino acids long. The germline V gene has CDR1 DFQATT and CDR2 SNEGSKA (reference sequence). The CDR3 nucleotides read TGCAGTGCTGCAGGGAGAGGAAATGAGCAGTTCTTC. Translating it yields CSAAGRGNEQFF.

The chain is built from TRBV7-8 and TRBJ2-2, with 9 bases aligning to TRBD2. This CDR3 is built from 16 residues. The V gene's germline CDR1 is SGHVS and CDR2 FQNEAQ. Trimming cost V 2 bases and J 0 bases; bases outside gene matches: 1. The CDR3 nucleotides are TGTGCCAGCAGCTTACGACTAGCGGCGAACACCGGGGAGCTGTTTTTT. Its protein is CASSLRLAANTGELFF.

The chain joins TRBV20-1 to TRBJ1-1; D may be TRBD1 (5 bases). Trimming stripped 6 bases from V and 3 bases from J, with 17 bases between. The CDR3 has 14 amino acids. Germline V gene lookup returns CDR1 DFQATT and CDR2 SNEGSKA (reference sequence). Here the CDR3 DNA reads TGCAGTGCGCCCAGGACAAACGGGGACACTGAAGCTTTCTTT. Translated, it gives CSAPRTNGDTEAFF.

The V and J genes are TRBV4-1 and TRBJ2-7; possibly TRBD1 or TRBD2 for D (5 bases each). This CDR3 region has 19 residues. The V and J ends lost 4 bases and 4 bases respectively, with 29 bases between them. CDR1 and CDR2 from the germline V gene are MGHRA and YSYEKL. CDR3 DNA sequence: TGCGCCAGCAGCCTTCAAGAAATACCGGGACCCCATTCTGGTTACGAGCAGTACTTC. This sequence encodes CASSLQEIPGPHSGYEQYF.

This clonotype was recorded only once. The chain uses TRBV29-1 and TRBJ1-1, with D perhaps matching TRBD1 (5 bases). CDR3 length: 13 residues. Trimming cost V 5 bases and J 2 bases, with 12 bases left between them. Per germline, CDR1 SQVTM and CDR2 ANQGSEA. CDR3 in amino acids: CSVQQVLNTEAFF. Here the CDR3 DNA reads TGCAGCGTTCAACAGGTTCTAAACACTGAAGCTTTCTTT.

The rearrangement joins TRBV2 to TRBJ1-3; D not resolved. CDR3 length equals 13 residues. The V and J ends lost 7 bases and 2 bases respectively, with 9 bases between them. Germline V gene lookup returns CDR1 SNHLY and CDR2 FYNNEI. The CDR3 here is CASTGQPGNTIYF. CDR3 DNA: TGTGCCAGCACGGGCCAGCCTGGAAACACCATATATTTT.

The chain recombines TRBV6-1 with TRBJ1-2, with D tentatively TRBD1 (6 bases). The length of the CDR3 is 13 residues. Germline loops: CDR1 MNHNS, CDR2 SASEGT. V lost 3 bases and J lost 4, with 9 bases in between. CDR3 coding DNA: TGTGCCAGCAGTGAGGGGGGCGGCTATGGCTACACCTTC. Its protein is CASSEGGGYGYTF.

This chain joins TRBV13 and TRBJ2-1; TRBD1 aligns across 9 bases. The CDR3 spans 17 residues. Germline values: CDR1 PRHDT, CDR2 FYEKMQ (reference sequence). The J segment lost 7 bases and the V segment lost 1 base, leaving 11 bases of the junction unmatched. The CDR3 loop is CASSLAAGTGNPNEQFF. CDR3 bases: TGTGCCAGCAGCTTAGCCGCTGGGACAGGGAATCCAAATGAGCAGTTCTTC.

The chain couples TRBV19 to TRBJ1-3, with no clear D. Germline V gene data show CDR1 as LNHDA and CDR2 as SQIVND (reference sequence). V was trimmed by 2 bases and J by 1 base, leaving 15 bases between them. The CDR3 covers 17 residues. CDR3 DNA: TGTGCCAGTAGTATATCCAGGACTCGGTGGTCTGGAAACACCATATATTTT. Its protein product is CASSISRTRWSGNTIYF.

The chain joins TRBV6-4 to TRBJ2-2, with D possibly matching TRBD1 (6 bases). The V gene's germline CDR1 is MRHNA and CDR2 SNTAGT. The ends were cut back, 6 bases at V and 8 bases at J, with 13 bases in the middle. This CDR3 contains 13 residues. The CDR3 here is CASRTDSTGELFF. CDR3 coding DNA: TGTGCCAGCAGGACGGACAGTACTGGGGAGCTGTTTTTT.

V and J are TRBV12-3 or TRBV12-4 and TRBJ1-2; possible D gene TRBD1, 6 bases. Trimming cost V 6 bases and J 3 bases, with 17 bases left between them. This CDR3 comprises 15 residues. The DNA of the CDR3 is TGTGCCAGCAGCCCAATGCCAGGGGCCGACTATGGCTACACCTTC. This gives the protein CASSPMPGADYGYTF.

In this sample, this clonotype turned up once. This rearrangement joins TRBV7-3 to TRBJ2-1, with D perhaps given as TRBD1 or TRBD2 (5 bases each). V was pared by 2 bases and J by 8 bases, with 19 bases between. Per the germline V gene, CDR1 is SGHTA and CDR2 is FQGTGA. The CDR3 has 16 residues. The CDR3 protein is CASSLSPGPGKYEQFF. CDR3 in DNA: TGTGCCAGCAGCTTATCCCCGGGGCCGGGGAAGTATGAGCAGTTCTTC.

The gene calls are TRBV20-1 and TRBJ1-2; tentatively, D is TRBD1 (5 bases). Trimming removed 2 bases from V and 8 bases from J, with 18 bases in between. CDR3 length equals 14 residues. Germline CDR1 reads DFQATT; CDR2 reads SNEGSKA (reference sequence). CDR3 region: CSARLILGVGGYTF. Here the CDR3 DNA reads TGCAGTGCTAGACTTATTTTGGGGGTGGGAGGCTACACCTTC.

Here the CDR3 DNA reads TGTGCTAGTGGGAGGGGACAGGAGAATGAAAAACTGTTTTTT. It translates to CASGRGQENEKLFF. This chain links TRBV12-5 with TRBJ1-4, with 8 bases fitting TRBD1. Looked up from germline, CDR1 is LGHNT and CDR2 is FRNRAP. This CDR3 has 14 residues. V lost 6 bases and J lost 5; bases outside the gene matches: 5.

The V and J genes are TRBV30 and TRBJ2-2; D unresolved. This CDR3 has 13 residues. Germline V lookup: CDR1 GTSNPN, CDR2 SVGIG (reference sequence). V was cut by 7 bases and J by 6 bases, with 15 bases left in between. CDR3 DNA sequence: TGTGCCTCCCGGATTCCGGGCGCCGGGGAGCTGTTTTTT. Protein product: CASRIPGAGELFF.

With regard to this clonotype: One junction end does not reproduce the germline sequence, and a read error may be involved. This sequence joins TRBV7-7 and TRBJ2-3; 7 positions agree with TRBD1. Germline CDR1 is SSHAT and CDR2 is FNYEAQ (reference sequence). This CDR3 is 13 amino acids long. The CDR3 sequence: CASSPRGLSPQYF. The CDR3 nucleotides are TGTGCTAGCAGCCCAAGGGGGCTCTCCCCGCAGTATTTT.